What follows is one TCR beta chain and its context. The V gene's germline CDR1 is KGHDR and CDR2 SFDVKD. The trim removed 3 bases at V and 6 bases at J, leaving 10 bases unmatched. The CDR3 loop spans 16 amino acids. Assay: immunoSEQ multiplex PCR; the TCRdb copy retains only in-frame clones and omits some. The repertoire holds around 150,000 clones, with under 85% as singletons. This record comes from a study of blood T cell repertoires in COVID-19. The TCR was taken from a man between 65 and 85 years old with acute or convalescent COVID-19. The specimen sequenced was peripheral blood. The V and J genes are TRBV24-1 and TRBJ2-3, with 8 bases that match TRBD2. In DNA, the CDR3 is TGTGCCACCAGTGATCGCCCCGGGAGGGCCCTGGATACGCAGTATTTT. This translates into CATSDRPGRALDTQYF.